This passage covers 15 T cell receptor beta chains from one sample sequenced in a study of shared clonotypes between healthy human individuals. Measured with immunoSEQ multiplex PCR; TCRdb has only the in-frame clones, and not every one. The sample includes 2 million to 2.5 million clones, around 92% of them seen just once. Sequences were obtained from naive CD4+ T cells from PBMCs. Subset of the sample: CD45RA+ positively selected. Receptor source: a man between 18 and 35 years old in good health. Some clones in this sample may be carry-over from other donors' samples.

The genes are TRBV15 and TRBJ1-5; D is unclear. The V end was cut by 0 bases, the J end by 0 bases, with 3 bases between. The germline gives CDR1 LNHNV, CDR2 YYDKDF (reference sequence). CDR3 length: 14 amino acids. The CDR3 protein is CATSREHSNQPQHF. CDR3 DNA sequence: TGTGCCACCAGCAGAGAACATAGCAATCAGCCCCAGCATTTT.

The rearrangement uses TRBV7-9 and TRBJ2-5, with D possibly being TRBD1 or TRBD2 (5 bases each). Germline CDR1 SEHNR, CDR2 FQNEAQ (reference sequence). V was trimmed by 5 bases and J by 7 bases, leaving 20 bases between them. The CDR3 sequence is 15 residues long. The CDR3 protein is CASSRRGGTWGTQYF. DNA of the CDR3: TGTGCCAGCAGCCGCCGGGGCGGTACTTGGGGGACCCAGTACTTC.

The chain has TRBV5-1 and TRBJ2-5; TRBD1 agrees at 12 bases. V lost 4 bases, J lost 5 bases, and 6 bases stayed unmatched. The CDR3 extends over 15 amino acids. Germline CDR1 reads SGHRS; CDR2 reads YFSETQ. CDR3 sequence (DNA): TGCGCCAGCAGCACTGGGGACAGGGGGCCGGAGACCCAGTACTTC. Its protein product is CASSTGDRGPETQYF.

In DNA, the CDR3 is TGTGCCAGCAGCTCCCACCCCGCAGACTACAATGAGCAGTTCTTC. Translating gives CASSSHPADYNEQFF. The chain carries TRBV7-3 and TRBJ2-1; D is uncertain. The CDR3 contains 15 residues. Germline V gene sequence: CDR1 SGHTA, CDR2 FQGTGA. V was clipped by 4 bases and J by 3 bases, with 13 bases between them.

The V gene is TRBV5-1, the J gene TRBJ2-1; 8 bases fit TRBD2. Trimming cost V 4 bases and J 15 bases; bases outside gene matches: 21. Germline V lookup: CDR1 SGHRS, CDR2 YFSETQ. CDR3 length equals 16 residues. DNA of the CDR3: TGCGCCAGCAGCCCGGCGGGGGGCGGCGGGACCAGCACGGGGTTCTTC. It translates to CASSPAGGGGTSTGFF.

V and J are TRBV6-4 and TRBJ2-1, with no clear D. CDR1 is MRHNA and CDR2 is SNTAGT in the germline V gene. This CDR3 contains 13 residues. V lost 3 bases to trimming and J lost 7 bases, with 10 bases between them. This CDR3 reads CASSDQLSNEQFF. The CDR3 DNA sequence: TGTGCCAGCAGTGATCAACTTAGTAATGAGCAGTTCTTC.

Concerning this clone: Other DNA sequences in the sample encode the same CDR3. J is TRBJ2-3 and V is TRBV9; D ambiguous. The germline V and J ends were trimmed by 1 base and 5 bases, with 5 bases remaining between them. Per germline, CDR1 SGDLS and CDR2 YYNGEE. This CDR3 comprises 12 residues. The CDR3 nucleotides read TGTGCCAGCAGCGTATCTGGAGATACGCAGTATTTT. Amino acid sequence: CASSVSGDTQYF.

Of note for this clone: Other DNA sequences from this sample encode an identical CDR3 as well. This chain connects TRBV30 to TRBJ2-1; no definite D call. The ends were cut back, 0 bases at V and 0 bases at J, with 9 bases in the middle. Germline CDR1 and CDR2: GTSNPN and SVGIG (reference sequence). This CDR3 spans 15 amino acids. CDR3 nucleotides: TGTGCCTGGAGTGTACCTCCGAGCTCCTACAATGAGCAGTTCTTC. This translates into CAWSVPPSSYNEQFF.

The chain combines TRBV28 with TRBJ2-3; tentatively, D is TRBD1 or TRBD2 (5 bases each). V gave up 7 bases and J gave up 2 bases, with 13 bases separating them. Germline V CDR1 and CDR2: MDHEN, SYDVKM. The CDR3 is 14 residues long. CDR3 nucleotides: TGTGCCAGCACCATGGGGGTTTTCACAGATACGCAGTATTTT. Its protein is CASTMGVFTDTQYF.

Concerning this clone: Other DNA sequences in the same sample also yield this CDR3. The chain employs TRBV9 and TRBJ2-3, with D unclear. In germline, CDR1 is SGDLS, CDR2 YYNGEE. Deletions cut 3 bases from V and 3 bases from J, with 5 bases between. The CDR3 runs to 12 residues. The CDR3 here is CASSALTDTQYF. DNA of the CDR3: TGTGCCAGCAGCGCCTTAACAGATACGCAGTATTTT.

A single count supports this clone. This rearrangement joins TRBV5-1 to TRBJ1-2, with D uncertain. CDR1 and CDR2 (germline): SGHRS, YFSETQ. With 0 bases removed from V and 0 bases from J, the gap between germline ends came to 6 bases. This CDR3 contains 14 residues. As DNA, the CDR3 is TGCGCCAGCAGCTTGGGGGAGACTAACTATGGCTACACCTTC. Translation: CASSLGETNYGYTF.

The genes are TRBV28 and TRBJ2-3, with D perhaps TRBD1 (6 bases). The V end was cut by 5 bases, the J end by 2 bases, with 20 bases between. The CDR3 spans 17 residues. Germline V lookup: CDR1 MDHEN, CDR2 SYDVKM. The CDR3 region is CASSRTLGGWPTDTQYF. The CDR3 nucleotides are TGTGCCAGCAGTCGAACCCTAGGGGGTTGGCCCACAGATACGCAGTATTTT.

This sequence joins TRBV5-4 and TRBJ2-5, with D perhaps matching TRBD1 (6 bases). With 4 bases removed from V and 2 bases from J, the gap between germline ends came to 15 bases. This CDR3 is 15 amino acids long. CDR1 and CDR2 (germline): SGHNT, YYREEE (reference sequence). CDR3 region: CASSASGERQETQYF. In nucleotides, the CDR3 is TGTGCCAGCAGCGCCTCAGGGGAGAGACAAGAGACCCAGTACTTC. Using reference TRBV5-4 and TRBJ2-5 for the parts outside the CDR3, the full variable domain is ETGVTQSPTHLIKTRGQQVTLRCSSQSGHNTVSWYQQALGQGPQFIFQYYREEENGRGNFPPRFSGLQFPNYSSELNVNALELDDSALYLCASSASGERQETQYFGPGTRLLVL.

V and J are TRBV18 and TRBJ1-2; D may be TRBD1 (6 bases). Trimming took 3 bases from V and 4 from J, leaving 18 bases between them. The V gene's germline CDR1 is KGHSH and CDR2 LQKENI. The CDR3 has 16 residues. This CDR3 reads CASSPGNQGIFYGYTF. The CDR3, as DNA: TGTGCCAGCTCACCCGGAAACCAGGGGATATTCTATGGCTACACCTTC. Complete variable domain (other parts from reference TRBV18 and TRBJ1-2): NAGVMQNPRHLVRRRGQEARLRCSPMKGHSHVYWYRQLPEEGLKFMVYLQKENIIDESGMPKERFSAEFPKEGPSILRIQQVVRGDSAAYFCASSPGNQGIFYGYTFGSGTRLTVV.

The chain couples TRBV7-2 to TRBJ2-1; D is possibly TRBD1 or TRBD2 (6 bases each). Germline CDR1 reads SGHTA; CDR2 reads FQGNSA. V was clipped by 4 bases and J by 1 base, with 20 bases between them. The CDR3 is 18 residues long. CDR3 sequence: CASSSDREAGRSYNEQFF. The CDR3 bases are TGTGCCAGCAGCTCGGACAGAGAAGCGGGCCGTTCCTACAATGAGCAGTTCTTC.